The text below deals with one TCR beta chain. 13 Jbeta primers and 60 Vbeta primers were used for the PCR. The data were produced by immunoSEQ multiplex PCR, yet TCRdb's version contains in-frame clones alone and is incomplete. The sample includes about 210,000 clones, around 76% seen only once; the top ten take approximately 5.7%. Germline V gives CDR1 SNHLY, CDR2 FYNNEI. CDR3 length: 16 residues. Losses at the gene ends were 0 bases for V and 7 bases for J; bases not matched to a gene: 7. This entry comes from a study of cytomegalovirus exposure and HLA in healthy donors. The chain links TRBV2 to TRBJ2-1; 9 bases fit TRBD2. This clonotype was obtained from a middle-aged man in good health and CMV-seropositive. The sequencing sample was made of PBMCs. CDR3 sequence reads: CASSEAWGLAQNEQFF. The CDR3 DNA reads as TGTGCCAGCAGTGAAGCGTGGGGACTAGCCCAAAATGAGCAGTTCTTC.